One TCR beta chain is described in this entry. The sample is drawn from a study of blood T cell repertoires in COVID-19. Study context: Acute and convalescent COVID-19 samples came from the United States, Italy and Spain. Nucleic acid was either cDNA or gDNA, and it came from T cells, B-cell-depleted T cells, or PBMCs.

Per the study methods: Amplifying reference gene primers gave estimates of nucleated cell counts. Some clones are missing from TCRdb's copy, which holds only in-frame ones; the method was immunoSEQ multiplex PCR. D and trimming come from the DNA, and the V and J calls and clone size come from that table. The sample shows about 340,000 clones, around 90% of them seen only once. There are 14 residues in the CDR3. In germline, CDR1 is LGHNA, CDR2 YSLEER. V was clipped by 0 bases and J by 5 bases, with 8 bases between them. Sequenced: peripheral blood. The source is a woman aged 18-29 years who had recovered from COVID-19. This chain joins TRBV4-3 and TRBJ2-4, with TRBD1 as a possible D gene (5 bases). CDR3 bases: TGCGCCAGCAGCCAAGACAGGGCCGAAAACATTCAGTACTTC. This translates into CASSQDRAENIQYF.